The 21 T cell receptor beta chains below come from one sample, sequenced in a study of cytomegalovirus exposure and HLA in healthy donors. Amplification used 60 Vbeta primers and 13 Jbeta primers. Only in-frame clones appear in the TCRdb table, and some are missing; sequencing was by immunoSEQ multiplex PCR. Among approximately 150,000 clones listed, 60% to 85% were seen once. Material: PBMCs. The receptors were gathered from a middle-aged man in good health and CMV-seronegative.

This sequence joins TRBV5-4 and TRBJ2-7, with D possibly being TRBD1 (9 bases). The length of the CDR3 is 17 residues. Deletions cut 5 bases from V and 4 bases from J, with 25 bases between. Germline CDR1 reads SGHNT; CDR2 reads YYREEE (reference sequence). The CDR3 reads CASSTGTGTGRAYEQYF. The CDR3 coding sequence is TGTGCCAGCAGTACCGGGACAGGGACCGGGAGGGCTTACGAGCAGTACTTC.

V and J are TRBV7-9 and TRBJ1-5; maybe TRBD1 (5 bases). CDR1 and CDR2 from the germline V gene are SEHNR and FQNEAQ (reference sequence). V was shortened by 4 bases and J by 3 bases, with 13 bases between the two germline ends. The CDR3 contains 15 residues. Here the CDR3 reads CASSSMEGDNQPQHF. The CDR3 DNA sequence: TGTGCCAGCAGCTCTATGGAAGGGGACAATCAGCCCCAGCATTTT.

This clone was found once. CDR3 residues: CASSDMLGLGLDTQYF. The CDR3 region has the DNA TGCGCCAGCAGTGATATGTTGGGTCTTGGGCTAGATACGCAGTATTTT. J is TRBJ2-3 and V is TRBV10-1; D unclear. The CDR3 length is 16 residues. In germline, CDR1 is WNHNN, CDR2 SYGVQD (reference sequence). The V end lost 3 bases, the J end lost 5 bases, and 18 bases lay between the germline ends.

This rearrangement joins TRBV6-1 to TRBJ2-7, with 9 bases matching TRBD1. The germline V gene has CDR1 MNHNS and CDR2 SASEGT. V was clipped by 4 bases and J by 6 bases; unmatched bases: 4. The CDR3 covers 13 residues. The CDR3 DNA reads as TGTGCCAGCAGTGGGGACAGGGCTATCGAGCAGTACTTC. Translating it yields CASSGDRAIEQYF.

The count of this clone is one. J is TRBJ2-7 and V is TRBV27, with D possibly being TRBD1 (5 bases). With 3 bases removed from V and 5 bases from J, the gap between germline ends came to 11 bases. From germline, CDR1 is MNHEY and CDR2 SMNVEV (reference sequence). CDR3 length equals 13 residues. The CDR3 DNA sequence: TGTGCCAGCAGTTTCCCAGGGCTAAACGAGCAGTACTTC. Protein: CASSFPGLNEQYF.

The chain recombines TRBV27 with TRBJ2-3; the match to TRBD2 covers 10 bases. V shed 6 bases and J 1 base; nucleotides not matched to a gene: 13. The CDR3 totals 18 residues. From germline, CDR1 is MNHEY and CDR2 SMNVEV (reference sequence). DNA for the CDR3: TGTGCCAGCAGAGGGGGACTAGCGTCCTTGGCTGGCACAGATACGCAGTATTTT. Translation: CASRGGLASLAGTDTQYF.

This clone was picked up a small number of times. V and J are TRBV30 and TRBJ2-2; a possible D gene is TRBD1 (6 bases). CDR1 is GTSNPN, CDR2 SVGIG, per germline (reference sequence). Trimming removed 4 bases at V and 3 bases at J, with 12 bases between. The CDR3 runs to 14 residues. CDR3 loop: CAWTPGEDTGELFF. The CDR3 DNA follows: TGTGCCTGGACCCCAGGGGAAGACACCGGGGAGCTGTTTTTT.

The chain couples TRBV6-5 to TRBJ1-1, with 7 bases that match TRBD1. The V gene end was trimmed by 6 bases and the J gene end by 7 bases; junction bases not matched to a gene: 2. The CDR3 is 11 residues long. The germline V gene has CDR1 MNHEY and CDR2 SVGAGI. The CDR3: CASSRDSEAFF. The CDR3 DNA sequence: TGTGCCAGCAGCCGGGACAGTGAAGCTTTCTTT.

This chain joins TRBV7-2 and TRBJ2-7; 9 bases line up with TRBD1. V trimming: 5 bases; J trimming: 0 bases; junction bases outside the gene matches: 5. Germline values: CDR1 SGHTA, CDR2 FQGNSA. The CDR3 runs 15 residues. In DNA, the CDR3 is TGTGCCAGCAGCCCGGGACAGGGACCCTCCTACGAGCAGTACTTC. Amino acids: CASSPGQGPSYEQYF.

V gene TRBV15 combines with J gene TRBJ2-7; D remains ambiguous. V lost 0 bases to trimming and J lost 5 bases, with 17 bases between them. Per germline, CDR1 LNHNV and CDR2 YYDKDF (reference sequence). The CDR3 is made up of 16 amino acids. The CDR3, as DNA: TGTGCCACCAGCAGAGATCGGTGGCAGGCCAAGCACGAGCAGTACTTC. Translated, it gives CATSRDRWQAKHEQYF. Full variable domain (missing parts from reference TRBV15 and TRBJ2-7): DAMVIQNPRYQVTQFGKPVTLSCSQTLNHNVMYWYQQKSSQAPKLLFHYYDKDFNNEADTPDNFQSRRPNTSFCFLDIRSPGLGDTAMYLCATSRDRWQAKHEQYFGPGTRLTVT.

Only a few counts were recorded for this clone. The rearrangement joins TRBV7-6 to TRBJ2-1; 7 bases are shared with TRBD1. The CDR3 length is 20 residues. CDR1 is SGHVS and CDR2 is FNYEAQ in the germline V gene. Unmatched junction bases numbered 16, after V lost 1 base and J lost 1 base. The CDR3 loop reads CASSLEVAGGRLESYNEQFF. CDR3 DNA: TGTGCCAGCAGCTTAGAGGTCGCAGGGGGAAGACTGGAGTCCTACAATGAGCAGTTCTTC.

The rearrangement uses TRBV25-1 and TRBJ2-7; the match to TRBD2 covers 10 bases. This CDR3 is 13 amino acids long. Germline V CDR1 and CDR2: MGHDK, SYGVNS. V lost 4 bases to trimming and J lost 5 bases; unmatched junction nucleotides: 2. This chain's CDR3 is CASSGTSGHEQYF. DNA for the CDR3: TGTGCCAGCAGTGGGACTAGCGGCCACGAGCAGTACTTC.

The CDR3 sequence: CSGLTGEKLFF. The DNA of the CDR3 is TGCAGTGGACTAACGGGTGAAAAACTGTTTTTT. V is TRBV29-1 and J is TRBJ1-4; D is ambiguous. This CDR3 comprises 11 residues. Germline V gene data show CDR1 as SQVTM and CDR2 as ANQGSEA.

Concerning this clone itself: The same CDR3 arises from other DNA sequences in this sample as well. This chain links TRBV9 with TRBJ2-6; D gene ambiguous. Per the germline V gene, CDR1 is SGDLS and CDR2 is YYNGEE. The CDR3 sequence is 15 residues long. V gave up 2 bases and J gave up 1 base, with 7 bases separating them. CDR3 nucleotide sequence: TGTGCCAGCAGCGTTGGGCATTCTGGGGCCAACGTCCTGACTTTC. It specifies CASSVGHSGANVLTF.

This chain connects TRBV27 to TRBJ2-6, with D perhaps matching TRBD1 (5 bases). The germline V gene encodes CDR1 MNHEY and CDR2 SMNVEV (reference sequence). The CDR3 runs to 16 residues. V lost 1 base, J lost 0 bases, and 7 bases lay in between. CDR3: CASSLLGVSGANVLTF. In nucleotides, the CDR3 is TGTGCCAGCAGTTTATTAGGGGTCTCTGGGGCCAACGTCCTGACTTTC.

The V gene is TRBV19, the J gene TRBJ2-1, with D possibly TRBD1 on 6 matching bases. The CDR3 spans 17 residues. Germline V gene sequence: CDR1 LNHDA, CDR2 SQIVND (reference sequence). V was cut by 0 bases and J by 6 bases, with 18 bases left in between. The CDR3 reads CASSIDGAGGGFNEQFF. The CDR3 DNA reads as TGTGCCAGTAGTATAGATGGAGCTGGGGGCGGGTTCAATGAGCAGTTCTTC.

The chain has TRBV6-5 and TRBJ2-5, with 8 bases identical to TRBD1. Germline CDR1 MNHEY, CDR2 SVGAGI. With 3 bases clipped from V and 5 bases from J, the junction kept 8 bases outside the gene matches. The CDR3 spans 15 residues. The CDR3 nucleotides read TGTGCCAGCAGTTATCAGATGACAGGGGAGGAGACCCAGTACTTC. It translates to CASSYQMTGEETQYF.

This chain uses TRBV4-2 with TRBJ2-3, with D possibly TRBD2 on 7 matching bases. This CDR3 has 15 residues. Trimming took off 0 bases at V and 7 bases at J, with 14 bases between the two ends. Germline values: CDR1 LGHNA, CDR2 YNFKEQ. CDR3 nucleotide sequence: TGTGCCAGCAGCCAAGATGGAGGGGGGGCCTATACGCAGTATTTT. Its protein is CASSQDGGGAYTQYF.

This sequence joins TRBV2 and TRBJ2-2, with 10 bases aligning to TRBD2. This CDR3 spans 15 amino acids. The germline V gene has CDR1 SNHLY and CDR2 FYNNEI. V shed 4 bases and J 3 bases; nucleotides not matched to a gene: 2. In DNA, the CDR3 is TGTGCCAGCAGTGTGCTAGCGGGGGACACCGGGGAGCTGTTTTTT. It is translated as CASSVLAGDTGELFF.

This clone was counted between two and nine times. The chain's CDR3 is CASREGGYNEQFF. The CDR3 DNA reads as TGTGCCAGCAGGGAAGGGGGCTACAATGAGCAGTTCTTC. This chain links TRBV27 with TRBJ2-1; maybe TRBD1 (6 bases). In germline, CDR1 is MNHEY, CDR2 SMNVEV (reference sequence). Trimming shortened V by 6 bases and J by 3 bases, and 9 bases separated the two germline ends. The CDR3 has 13 amino acids.

This chain links TRBV5-4 with TRBJ1-4, with 8 bases matching TRBD1. V was pared by 4 bases and J by 8 bases, with 13 bases of the junction left unmatched. Germline CDR1 SGHNT, CDR2 YYREEE (reference sequence). The CDR3 sequence is 16 residues long. The CDR3: CASSLTGGGHGEKLFF. The CDR3 DNA reads TGTGCCAGCAGCCTCACAGGGGGGGGGCATGGCGAAAAACTGTTTTTT.